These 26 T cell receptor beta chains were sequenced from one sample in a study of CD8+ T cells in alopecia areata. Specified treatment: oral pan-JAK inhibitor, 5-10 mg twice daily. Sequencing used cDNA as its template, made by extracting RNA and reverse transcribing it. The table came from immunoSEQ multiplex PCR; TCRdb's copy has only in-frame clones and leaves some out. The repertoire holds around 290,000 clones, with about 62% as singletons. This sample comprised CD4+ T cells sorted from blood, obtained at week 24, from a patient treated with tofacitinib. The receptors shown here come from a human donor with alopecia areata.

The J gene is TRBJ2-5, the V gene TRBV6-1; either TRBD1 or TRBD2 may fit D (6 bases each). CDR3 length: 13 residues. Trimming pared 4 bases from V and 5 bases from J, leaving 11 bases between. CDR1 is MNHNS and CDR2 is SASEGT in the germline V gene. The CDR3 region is CASSVTGRETQYF. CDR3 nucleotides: TGTGCCAGCAGTGTCACAGGGAGGGAGACCCAGTACTTC.

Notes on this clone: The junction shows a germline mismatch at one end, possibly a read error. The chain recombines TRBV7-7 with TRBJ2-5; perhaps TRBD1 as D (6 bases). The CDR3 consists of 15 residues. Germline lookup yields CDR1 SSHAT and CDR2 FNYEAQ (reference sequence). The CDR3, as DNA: TGTGCTAGCAGCTCGCCACAGGGCGCCCAAGAGACCCAGTACTTC. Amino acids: CASSSPQGAQETQYF. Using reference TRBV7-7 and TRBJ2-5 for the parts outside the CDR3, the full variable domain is GAGVSQSPRYKVTKRGQDVTLRCDPISSHATLYWYQQALGQGPEFLTYFNYEAQPDKSGLPSDRFSAERPEGSISTLTIQRTEQRDSAMYRCASSSPQGAQETQYFGPGTRLLVL.

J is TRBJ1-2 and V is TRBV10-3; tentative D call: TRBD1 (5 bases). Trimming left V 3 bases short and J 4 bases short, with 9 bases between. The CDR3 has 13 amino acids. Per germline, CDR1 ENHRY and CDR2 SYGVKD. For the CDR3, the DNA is TGTGCCATCAGTGAAGGGACCTCCTATGGCTACACCTTC. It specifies CAISEGTSYGYTF.

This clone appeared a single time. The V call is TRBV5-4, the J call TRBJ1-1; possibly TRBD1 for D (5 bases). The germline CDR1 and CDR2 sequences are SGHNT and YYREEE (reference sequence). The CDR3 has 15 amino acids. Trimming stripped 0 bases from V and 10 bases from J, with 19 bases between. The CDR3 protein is CASSLGQTAVFGAFF. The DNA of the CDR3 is TGTGCCAGCAGCTTGGGACAGACCGCCGTATTCGGAGCTTTCTTT.

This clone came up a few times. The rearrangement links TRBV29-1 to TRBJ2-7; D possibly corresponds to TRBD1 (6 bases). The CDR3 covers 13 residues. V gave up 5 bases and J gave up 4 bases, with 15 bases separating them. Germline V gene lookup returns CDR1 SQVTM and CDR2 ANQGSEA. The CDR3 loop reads CSVYGDRLYEQYF. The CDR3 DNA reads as TGCAGCGTTTATGGTGACAGGTTATACGAGCAGTACTTC.

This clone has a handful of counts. The CDR3 is CAISLGGQGARTQYF. The CDR3 nucleotides are TGTGCCATCAGCCTAGGGGGACAGGGGGCTCGAACCCAGTACTTC. The chain joins TRBV10-3 to TRBJ2-5; 12 bases are shared with TRBD1. Germline V lookup: CDR1 ENHRY, CDR2 SYGVKD. The CDR3 has 15 residues. J lost 8 bases, V lost 6 bases, and 10 bases had no gene match.

Here the CDR3 DNA reads TGTGCCAGCAGTAGAGGGACAGCCCAAGAGACCCAGTACTTC. Amino acid sequence: CASSRGTAQETQYF. This sequence joins TRBV6-5 and TRBJ2-5, with 7 bases aligning to TRBD1. J lost 1 base, V lost 5 bases, and 4 bases had no gene match. This CDR3 is built from 14 residues. CDR1 MNHEY and CDR2 SVGAGI come from the germline V gene.

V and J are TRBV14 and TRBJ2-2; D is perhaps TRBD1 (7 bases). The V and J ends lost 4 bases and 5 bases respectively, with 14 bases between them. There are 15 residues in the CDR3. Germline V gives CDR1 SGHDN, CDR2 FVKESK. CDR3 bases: TGTGCCAGCAGCCCCCTGGGGGGACAGACCGGGGAGCTGTTTTTT. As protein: CASSPLGGQTGELFF.

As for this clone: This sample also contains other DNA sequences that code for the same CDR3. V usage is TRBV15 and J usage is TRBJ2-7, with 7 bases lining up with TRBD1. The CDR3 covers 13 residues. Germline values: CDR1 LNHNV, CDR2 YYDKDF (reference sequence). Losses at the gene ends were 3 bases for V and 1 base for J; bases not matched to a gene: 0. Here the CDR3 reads CATSRDRSYEQYF. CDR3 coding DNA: TGTGCCACCAGCAGGGACAGGTCCTACGAGCAGTACTTC.

The CDR3: CAFGGGAGANVLTF. The CDR3 DNA reads TGTGCCTTCGGCGGGGGGGCTGGGGCCAACGTCCTGACTTTC. The chain links TRBV30 to TRBJ2-6; TRBD2 agrees at 9 bases. This CDR3 spans 14 amino acids. Germline V gene lookup returns CDR1 GTSNPN and CDR2 SVGIG (reference sequence). V was clipped by 7 bases and J by 2 bases; unmatched bases: 3.

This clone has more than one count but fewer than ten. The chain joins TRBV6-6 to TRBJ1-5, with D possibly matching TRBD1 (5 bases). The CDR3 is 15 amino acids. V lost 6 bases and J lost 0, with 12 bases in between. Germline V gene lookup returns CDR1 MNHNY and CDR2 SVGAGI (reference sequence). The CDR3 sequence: CASSPGGYSNQPQHF. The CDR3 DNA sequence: TGTGCCAGCAGCCCTGGGGGTTATAGCAATCAGCCCCAGCATTTT.

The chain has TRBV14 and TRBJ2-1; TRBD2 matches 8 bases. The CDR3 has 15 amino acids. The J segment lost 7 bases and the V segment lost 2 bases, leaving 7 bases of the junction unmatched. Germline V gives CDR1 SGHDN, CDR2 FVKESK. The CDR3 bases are TGTGCCAGCAGCCAACCCGGGGGGGCTGGAAATGAGCAGTTCTTC. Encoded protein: CASSQPGGAGNEQFF.

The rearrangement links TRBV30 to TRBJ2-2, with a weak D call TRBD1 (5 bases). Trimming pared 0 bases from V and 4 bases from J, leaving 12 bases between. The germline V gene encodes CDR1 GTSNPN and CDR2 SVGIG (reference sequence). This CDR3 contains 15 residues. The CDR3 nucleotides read TGTGCCTGGAGTGTACTGGGCAGGGCCACCGGGGAGCTGTTTTTT. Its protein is CAWSVLGRATGELFF.

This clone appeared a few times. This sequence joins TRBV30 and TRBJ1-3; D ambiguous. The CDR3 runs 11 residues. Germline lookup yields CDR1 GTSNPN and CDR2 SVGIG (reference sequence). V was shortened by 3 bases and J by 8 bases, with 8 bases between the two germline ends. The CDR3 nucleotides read TGTGCCTGGAGCGAATTAGACACCATATATTTT. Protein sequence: CAWSELDTIYF.

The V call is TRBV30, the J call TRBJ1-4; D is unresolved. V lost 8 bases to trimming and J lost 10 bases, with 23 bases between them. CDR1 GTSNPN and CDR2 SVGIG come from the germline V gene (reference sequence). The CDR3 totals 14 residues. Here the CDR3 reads CATFLLGNGGKLFF. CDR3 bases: TGTGCCACTTTCCTCCTTGGGAACGGAGGAAAACTGTTTTTT. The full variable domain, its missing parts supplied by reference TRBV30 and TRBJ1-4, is SQTIHQWPATLVQPVGSPLSLECTVEGTSNPNLYWYRQAAGRGLQLLFYSVGIGQISSEVPQNLSASRPQDRQFILSSKKLLLSDSGFYLCATFLLGNGGKLFFGSGTQLSVL.

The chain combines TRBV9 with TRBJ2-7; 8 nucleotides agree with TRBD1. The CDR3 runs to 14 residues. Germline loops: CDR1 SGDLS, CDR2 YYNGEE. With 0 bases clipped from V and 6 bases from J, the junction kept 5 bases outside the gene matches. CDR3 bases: TGTGCCAGCAGCGTAGGGACAGGGAATCGCGAGCAGTACTTC. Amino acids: CASSVGTGNREQYF.

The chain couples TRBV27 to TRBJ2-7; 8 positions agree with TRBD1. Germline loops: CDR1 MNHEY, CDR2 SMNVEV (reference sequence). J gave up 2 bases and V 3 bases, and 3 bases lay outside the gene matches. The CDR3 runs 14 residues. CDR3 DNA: TGTGCCAGCAGTTTGACCAGGGGGCCCTACGAGCAGTACTTC. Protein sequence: CASSLTRGPYEQYF.

CDR3 in DNA: TGTGCCAGCGACAGGAGGCTAGCAACCGGGGAGCTGTTTTTT. The encoded protein is CASDRRLATGELFF. The chain recombines TRBV7-2 with TRBJ2-2; perhaps TRBD1 as D (6 bases). CDR1 is SGHTA and CDR2 is FQGNSA in the germline V gene. Deletions cut 8 bases from V and 5 bases from J, with 15 bases between. The CDR3 spans 14 residues.

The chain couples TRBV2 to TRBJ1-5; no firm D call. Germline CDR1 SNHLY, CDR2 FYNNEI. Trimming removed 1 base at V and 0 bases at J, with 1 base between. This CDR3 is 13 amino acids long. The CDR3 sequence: CASSEGSNQPQHF. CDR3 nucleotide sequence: TGTGCCAGCAGTGAAGGTAGCAATCAGCCCCAGCATTTT.

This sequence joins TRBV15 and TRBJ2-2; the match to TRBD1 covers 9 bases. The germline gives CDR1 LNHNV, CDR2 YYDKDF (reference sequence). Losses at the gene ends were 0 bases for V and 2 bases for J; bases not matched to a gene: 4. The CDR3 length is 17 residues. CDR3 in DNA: TGTGCCACCAGCAGAGAACCGGGACAGGGTAACACCGGGGAGCTGTTTTTT. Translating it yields CATSREPGQGNTGELFF.

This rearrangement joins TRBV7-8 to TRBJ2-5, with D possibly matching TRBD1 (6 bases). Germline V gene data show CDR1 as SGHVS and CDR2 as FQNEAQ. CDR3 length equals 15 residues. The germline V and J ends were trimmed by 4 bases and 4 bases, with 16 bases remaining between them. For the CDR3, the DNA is TGTGCCAGCAGCTCAAACGACAGGTTCGGAGAGACCCAGTACTTC. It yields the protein CASSSNDRFGETQYF. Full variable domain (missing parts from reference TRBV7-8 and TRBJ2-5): GAGVSQSPRYKVAKRGQDVALRCDPISGHVSLFWYQQALGQGPEFLTYFQNEAQLDKSGLPSDRFFAERPEGSVSTLKIQRTQQEDSAVYLCASSSNDRFGETQYFGPGTRLLVL.

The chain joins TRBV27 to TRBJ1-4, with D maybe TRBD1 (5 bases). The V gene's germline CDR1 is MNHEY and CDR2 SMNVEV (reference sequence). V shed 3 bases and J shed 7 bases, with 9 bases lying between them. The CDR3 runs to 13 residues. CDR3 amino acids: CASSLLGGEKLFF. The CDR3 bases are TGTGCCAGCAGTTTGCTGGGGGGTGAAAAACTGTTTTTT.

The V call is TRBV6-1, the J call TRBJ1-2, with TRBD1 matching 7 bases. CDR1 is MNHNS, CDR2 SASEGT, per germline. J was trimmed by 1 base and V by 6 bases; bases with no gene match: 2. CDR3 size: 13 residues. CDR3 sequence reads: CASRNRGNYGYTF. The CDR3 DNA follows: TGTGCCAGCAGAAACAGGGGTAACTATGGCTACACCTTC.

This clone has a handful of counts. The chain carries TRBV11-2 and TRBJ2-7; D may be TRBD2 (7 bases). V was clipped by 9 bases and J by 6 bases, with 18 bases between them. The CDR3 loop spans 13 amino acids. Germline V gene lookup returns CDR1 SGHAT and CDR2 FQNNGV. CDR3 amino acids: CARGGGGPCEQYF. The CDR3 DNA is TGTGCCAGAGGGGGAGGGGGTCCGTGCGAGCAGTACTTC.

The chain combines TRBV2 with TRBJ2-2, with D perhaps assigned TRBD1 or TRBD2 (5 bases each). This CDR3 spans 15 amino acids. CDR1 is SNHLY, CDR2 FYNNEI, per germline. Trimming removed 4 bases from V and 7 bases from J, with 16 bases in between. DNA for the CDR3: TGTGCCAGCAGTGTAACTCCGGGGCAAAACGGGGAGCTGTTTTTT. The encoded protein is CASSVTPGQNGELFF.

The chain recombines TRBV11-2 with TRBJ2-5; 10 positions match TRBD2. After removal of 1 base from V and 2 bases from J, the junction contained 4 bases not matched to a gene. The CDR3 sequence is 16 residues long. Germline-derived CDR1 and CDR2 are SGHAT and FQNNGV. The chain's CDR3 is CASSLAPLAGQETQYF. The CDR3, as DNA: TGTGCCAGCAGCTTAGCCCCACTAGCGGGGCAAGAGACCCAGTACTTC.